The present TCR beta chain was sequenced within a study of TIL therapy for anti-PD-1-resistant metastatic lung cancer. Germline V gene lookup returns CDR1 MNHEY and CDR2 SMNVEV (reference sequence). This CDR3 region has 16 residues. J gave up 3 bases and V 1 base, and 3 bases lay outside the gene matches. Sequencing used immunoSEQ v3. The data were produced by immunoSEQ multiplex PCR, yet TCRdb's version contains in-frame clones alone and is incomplete. The sample has 36,000 or so clones, 73% seen once; the top ten hold 4.5% to 7%. Described time point: pre-treatment sample, taken before nivolumab and TIL therapy.

The chain links TRBV27 to TRBJ2-5; 12 positions match TRBD2. This sequence originates from a person between 25 and 80 years old with non-small cell lung cancer. The sample in question was blood, obtained at baseline. CDR3 region: CASSLLLAGGKETQYF. In DNA form, the CDR3 reads TGTGCCAGCAGTTTATTGCTAGCGGGGGGGAAAGAGACCCAGTACTTC.